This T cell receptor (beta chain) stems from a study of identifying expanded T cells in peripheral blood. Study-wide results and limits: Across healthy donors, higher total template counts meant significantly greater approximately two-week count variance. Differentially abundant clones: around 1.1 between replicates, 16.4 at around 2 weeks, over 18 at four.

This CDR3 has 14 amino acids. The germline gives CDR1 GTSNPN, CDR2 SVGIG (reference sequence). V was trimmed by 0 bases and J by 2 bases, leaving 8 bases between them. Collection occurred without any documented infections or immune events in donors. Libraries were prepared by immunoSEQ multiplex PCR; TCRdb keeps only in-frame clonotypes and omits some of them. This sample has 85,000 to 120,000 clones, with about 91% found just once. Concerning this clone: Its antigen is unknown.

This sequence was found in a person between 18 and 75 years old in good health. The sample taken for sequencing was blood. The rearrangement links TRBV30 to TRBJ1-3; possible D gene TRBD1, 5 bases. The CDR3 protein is CAWSVRGTGNTIYF. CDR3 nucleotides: TGTGCCTGGAGTGTACGGGGGACTGGAAACACCATATATTTT.